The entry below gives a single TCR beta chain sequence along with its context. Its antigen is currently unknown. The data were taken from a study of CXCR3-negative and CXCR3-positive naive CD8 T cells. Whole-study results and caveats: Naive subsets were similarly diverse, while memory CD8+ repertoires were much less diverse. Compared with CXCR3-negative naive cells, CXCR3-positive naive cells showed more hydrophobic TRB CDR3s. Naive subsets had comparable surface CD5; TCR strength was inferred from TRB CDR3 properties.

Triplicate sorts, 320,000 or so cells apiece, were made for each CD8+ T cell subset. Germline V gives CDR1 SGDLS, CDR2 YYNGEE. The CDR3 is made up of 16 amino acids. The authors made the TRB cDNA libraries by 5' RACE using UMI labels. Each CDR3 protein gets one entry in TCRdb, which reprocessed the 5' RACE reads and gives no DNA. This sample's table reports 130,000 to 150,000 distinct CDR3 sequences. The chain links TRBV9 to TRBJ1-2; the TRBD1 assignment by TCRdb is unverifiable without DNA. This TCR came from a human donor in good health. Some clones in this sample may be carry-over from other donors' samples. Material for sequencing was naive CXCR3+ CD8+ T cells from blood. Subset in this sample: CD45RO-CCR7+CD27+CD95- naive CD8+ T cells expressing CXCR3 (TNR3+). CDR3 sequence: CASSLDRTQANYGYTF.